This T cell receptor beta chain emerged from a study of cytomegalovirus exposure and HLA in healthy donors (dated by TCRdb to the late 2010s). For the study in its entirety: In an earlier analysis of approximately 500 of the donors, about 260 Gb of sequence data and 117 million unique TCR beta sequences from roughly 180 million T cells were reported. Rather than using new phenotypic data, the later analysis identified candidate immune exposures from TCR beta sequences and from how often those sequences occurred across donors. Using immunosequencing, the study profiled T cell repertoires from around 670 subjects and related those repertoires to cytomegalovirus serostatus. Donor age, sex, ethnicity and CMV serostatus were collected together with the repertoire data. A later analysis re-analyzed previously published TCR beta repertoires from roughly 690 donors and added high-resolution HLA genotyping to study TCR occurrence patterns. Along with the roughly 700-subject first cohort, a separate validation cohort of around 110 different subjects was used. HLA typing covered class I and class II loci at four-digit resolution. Of the 350 to 450 genotyped donors, about 84% fell in the genetic ancestry cluster associated with self-reported Caucasian donors. Typing coverage differed by locus: A, B, C, DRB1 and DQB1 were typed in roughly 629-640 donors, DQA1 in 500 to 550, DPA1 in around 610, and DPB1 in around 490. In an earlier analysis of roughly 580 of the donors, high-throughput TCR beta sequencing was used to judge whether each TCR beta V gene segment behaved as functional or pseudogenic. Four or five DR-DQ haplotypes were treated as single units for association and clustering because of strong linkage in the cohort. The study combined high-throughput TCR immunosequencing, statistical association of individual TCRs with disease status, and machine learning to predict cytomegalovirus infection status. Every discovery cohort repertoire had been produced on one sequencing platform. The study aimed to test whether cataloging public T cell receptors could reveal signatures of past pathogen exposure. An early release that covered about 600 HLA-typed donors contained 300 to 350 gigabases of sequencing data and some 87 million unique TCR sequences. Among roughly 370 genotyped donors of the cohort, an average of about 240,000 unique TCR beta nucleotide sequences were sequenced per donor, roughly 18% of them non-productive. In a later genetic analysis, genome-wide SNP genotypes for about 65% of the roughly 700 donors were used, and that subset was treated as a discovery cohort. Overall results and qualifications from the work: An association between a missense DCLRE1C variant and V-gene and J-gene trimming of TCR beta chains was found in a later genetic analysis and replicated in an independent cohort. In a later analysis, HLA-associated TCR beta chains were found to be more clonally expanded and to have lower generation probabilities than equally common non-associated chains. A group of highly shared sequence variants was considered likely to be a technical artifact of the sequencing pipeline. In a later analysis, the rate of TCR association differed among HLA loci, with DRB1 alleles having the most associated TCRs and HLA-C alleles having the fewest. Because the 87-base-pair reads could not distinguish some IMGT-functional V segments, including TRBV6-2 and TRBV6-3, those segments were excluded. Because HLA typing was missing for some donors at each locus, association tests included only the typed subset. When HLA alleles, especially DR and DQ, strongly co-occurred, TCR associations were difficult to assign to individual alleles. This cohort had only TCR beta chains sequenced, and the lack of alpha or paired-chain data limited which features could be detected. In the study, roughly 160 TCR beta chains were listed as associated with cytomegalovirus. According to a later analysis, most CMV-associated TCR beta chains appeared to be HLA-restricted, and the HLA associations seemed to be driven largely by CMV exposure. Linkage disequilibrium might explain the correlated functional status among segregating V segments, but an unknown experimental factor could not be excluded. The authors suggested that the approach could potentially be extended to other disease states and immunological phenotypes. The classifier was reported to diagnose cytomegalovirus status with high specificity and sensitivity in both the original and validation cohorts. A later analysis reported that several top co-occurrence clusters appeared linked to parvovirus B19, influenza, CMV and Epstein-Barr virus. Because counts were too low, roughly 17 rarely observed V segments, including chromosome 9 orphons, were left out of the earlier analysis of about 620 of the donors. In vitro tests confirmed that a few of the cytomegalovirus-associated TCR beta chains recognize cytomegalovirus antigens. In a later genetic analysis, fewer N-insertions in productive TCRs were reported among donors in an Asian-associated ancestry cluster than the approximately 670-donor mean. Immune exposure information for the cohort was limited to CMV serostatus. Most TCR sequences were seen in very few donors, while some public TCRs were found in many individuals. A later analysis associated some 17,000 TCR beta sequences with specific HLA alleles at a false discovery rate of 0.05. The presence/absence analyses assumed that sequencing depth was roughly uniform across donors, and that assumption may not be true. An earlier analysis of around 600 of the donors showed that most TCR beta V segments appeared in productive rearrangements either about 87% or about 30% of the time, which broadly matched IMGT annotations. A further reported finding was that TCR beta sequences accurately predicted the HLA-A and HLA-B alleles for most subjects in the first cohort.

Regarding this clone: The antigen it binds to is not known. No clone much larger than this one lies a single base away; base qualities are absent.

Library method: the immunoSEQ multiplex PCR assay. For the multiplex PCR, a mixture combining 60 forward primers for TCR Vbeta segments and 13 reverse primers for TCR Jbeta segments was used. A multiplex PCR assay on genomic DNA amplified the CDR3 region of rearranged TCR beta genes. Amplified TCR beta libraries were sequenced as 87-base-pair reads on the Illumina HiSeq System. Regarding the original processing steps: In a later analysis, about 80 million unique TCR beta chains were counted across the 500 to 700 repertoires, and roughly 11 million of these chains were shared by at least two donors. To remove PCR and sequencing errors, raw reads were error-corrected and collapsed into unique sequences using a nearest-neighbor algorithm that merged closely related sequences. To assign V, D and J gene segments, CDR3 sequences were aligned to IMGT reference sequences. For a sequence to be retained, a match of at least six nucleotides was required to both a V gene segment and a J gene segment. A rearrangement counted as productive if the CDR3 had no stop codons and remained in frame with V and J, and every other rearrangement counted as non-productive. CDR3 was defined according to IMGT convention as the region running from the second conserved V-encoded cysteine to the conserved J-encoded phenylalanine. The earlier analysis of a few hundred of the donors excluded sequences that lacked an unambiguous match to a single V gene segment. In an earlier analysis of approximately 550 of the donors, V segments were called functional above 56.7% productive rearrangements and were called segregating when the between-donor standard deviation exceeded 5%. A statistical classification framework was built for diagnosing cytomegalovirus status from the catalog of TCR beta chain sequences. V and J gene assignment, in a later analysis, came from comparing TCR nucleotide sequences with IMGT/GENE-DB human TR gene sequences. A later analysis assigned CDR3 sequences and most-parsimonious VDJ recombination scenarios with the TCRdist pipeline. A later analysis defined each TCR beta chain by its CDR3 amino acid sequence plus V-gene family, and excluded reads lacking a unique V-gene family. A later analysis removed over 500 highly shared, low-generation-probability nucleotide sequences to deal with suspected cross-contamination and a sequencing artifact. For each public chain, a later analysis derived a clonal expansion index from normalized ranks of inferred template counts within each repertoire. Generation probabilities in a later analysis came from a VDJ recombination model fitted to out-of-frame rearrangements, and those results were checked against IGoR. A later analysis scored TCR-TCR, TCR-HLA and TCR-CMV co-occurrence with hypergeometric tests, applying a repertoire-size bias correction to TCR pairs. False discovery rates were estimated in a later analysis by permuting HLA or CMV assignments 20 times. In a later analysis, co-occurring TCRs were grouped using DBSCAN, and TCRdist sequence similarity was added for clustering within HLA-allele-positive subsets. Repertoires with fewer than 30,000 or more than 120,000 public chains, plus five repertoires with anomalous nucleotide sharing, were excluded from co-occurrence clustering. TCRdb limited this immuneACCESS table to in-frame rearrangements with V and J called. A share of clones is missing; checked studies link under half to unresolved V genes, and the rest is unexplained. For V, J and clone size, that table is used; D and trimming come from the DNA. The sample table shows roughly 150,000 clones, and around 76% are seen once. Around 1.5% of the sample rests with the top ten.

The CDR3 numbers 13 residues from cysteine through phenylalanine. Only the CDR3 portion is preserved as DNA: 39 bases, with reading frame beginning at the first base. From V the trimming removes 6 bases and from J it removes 8 bases, while the gene matches leave 8 bases of the junction unaccounted for. For CDR1 and CDR2, the germline V gene lists LGHNA and YSLEER. The cohort comprised fewer than 750 healthy bone marrow donors. At the time of sampling, every cohort member was nominally healthy, though immune exposures that went unrecorded were likely present. The donor tested CMV seropositive, placing the donor among the 289 seropositive members of the cohort. A peripheral blood sample was provided by each donor, and peripheral blood mononuclear cells were used for TCR beta sequencing. The Qiagen DNeasy Blood Extraction Kit was used to extract genomic DNA from the blood cell samples.

Input material: PBMCs. The rearrangement combines TRBV4-3 with TRBJ1-2; TRBD1 fits 8 bases in the junction. This receptor was taken from a girl under 18 in good health and CMV-seropositive. The DNA is as follows: TGCGCCAGCAGTGGAGGCAGGGGGCGAGGCTACACCTTC. The encoded protein is CASSGGRGRGYTF.